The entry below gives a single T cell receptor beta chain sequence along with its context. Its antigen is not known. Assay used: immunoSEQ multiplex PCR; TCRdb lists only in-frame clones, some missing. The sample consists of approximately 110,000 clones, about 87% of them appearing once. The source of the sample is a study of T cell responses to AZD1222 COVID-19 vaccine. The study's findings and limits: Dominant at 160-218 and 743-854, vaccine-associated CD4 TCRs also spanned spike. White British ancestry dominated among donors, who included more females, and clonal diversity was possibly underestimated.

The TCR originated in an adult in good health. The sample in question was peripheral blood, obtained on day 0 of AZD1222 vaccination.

The CDR3 DNA is TGTGCCACCAGTGACCCTCGACAGGGGGGGAGTCAGCCCCAGCATTTT. Residues: CATSDPRQGGSQPQHF. The V and J genes are TRBV24-1 and TRBJ1-5, with 9 bases matching TRBD1. The germline V gene encodes CDR1 KGHDR and CDR2 SFDVKD. The CDR3 contains 16 residues. The V and J ends lost 4 bases and 6 bases, in that order; junction bases with no gene match: 9.